This is a list of T cell receptor beta chains from one sample in a study of post-analysis software for immune sequencing data. One entry per CDR3 protein results from TCRdb running MiXCR on the PCR reads. The profile shows approximately 460,000 distinct CDR3 sequences, over 35% of them singletons. The specimen was blood. The receptor source for this set is a girl between 10 and 17 years old with multiple sclerosis. The CDR3 runs from the conserved cysteine through the conserved F or W. The order of the fields is D gene, clone size, V gene, J gene, CDR3 length, CDR3 protein, CDR3 DNA. A D gene is named only where the DNA matches it firmly. The size of a clone is reported for some rows only, either as once, few or many, or as a class for expanded clones.

NA	NA	TRBV12-3/TRBV12-4	TRBJ2-3	17	CASSRRAGDTRTDTQYF	TGTGCCAGCAGTCGAAGGGCAGGGGACACCCGCACCGATACGCAGTATTTT
NA	NA	TRBV2	TRBJ2-5	13	CASSEFGRETQYF	TGTGCCAGCAGTGAATTTGGGAGAGAGACCCAGTACTTC
NA	few	TRBV20-1	TRBJ2-5	14	CSASGAGGWETQYF	TGCAGTGCTAGTGGCGCCGGGGGTTGGGAGACCCAGTACTTC
NA	NA	TRBV3-1	TRBJ2-1	14	CASSQDGAGETQFF	TGTGCCAGCAGCCAAGACGGGGCAGGCGAGACCCAGTTCTTC
NA	NA	TRBV27	TRBJ2-7	16	CASSLGGGSLTYEQYF	TGTGCCAGCAGTTTGGGGGGAGGCTCGCTAACCTACGAGCAGTACTTC
TRBD1	once	TRBV27	TRBJ1-6	15	CASRLGQGVYSPLHF	TGTGCCAGCAGACTGGGACAGGGGGTATACTCACCCCTCCACTTT
NA	once	TRBV28	TRBJ2-1	15	CASSDGGGPYNEQFF	TGTGCCAGCTCCGACGGCGGGGGCCCCTACAATGAGCAGTTCTTC
NA	once	TRBV4-1	TRBJ1-4	16	CASNQDPPRGGEKLFF	TGCGCCAGCAACCAAGATCCCCCCAGGGGTGGAGAAAAACTGTTTTTT
NA	few	TRBV11-1	TRBJ2-7	15	CASSLGFGGIYEQYF	TGTGCCAGCAGCTTAGGCTTCGGCGGAATCTACGAGCAGTACTTC
TRBD1	NA	TRBV20-1	TRBJ2-1	14	CSARDRVSYNEQFF	TGCAGTGCACGGGACAGGGTCTCCTACAATGAGCAGTTCTTC
NA	NA	TRBV20-1	TRBJ2-7	13	CSARKTGSYEQYF	TGCAGTGCTAGGAAAACAGGAAGCTACGAGCAGTACTTC